Each of the 23 T cell receptor beta chains below was sequenced from the same sample in a study of T cells in narcolepsy. Clones were sequenced by immunoSEQ multiplex PCR, and TCRdb holds only the in-frame ones, with some missing. This sample has about 24,000 clones, with 75% to 85% found just once. Sequenced material: memory (CD45RA-) CD4+ T cells from blood. Receptors originate from a human donor in good health.

This clone was observed a few times. J is TRBJ2-1 and V is TRBV10-3; 9 nucleotides agree with TRBD2. CDR3 length equals 14 residues. The germline gives CDR1 ENHRY, CDR2 SYGVKD. The V and J ends lost 4 bases and 6 bases, in that order; junction bases with no gene match: 4. DNA for the CDR3: TGTGCCATCAGTGCTGGGACTAGCATCAATGAGCAGTTCTTC. Amino acids: CAISAGTSINEQFF.

This chain uses TRBV5-8 with TRBJ1-4; D gene ambiguous. The CDR3 loop spans 15 amino acids. Trimming took off 1 base at V and 5 bases at J, with 12 bases between the two ends. CDR1 and CDR2 (germline): SGHTS, YDEGEE. The CDR3 spells CASSLMGLVNEKLFF. The CDR3 nucleotides read TGTGCCAGCAGCTTGATGGGATTGGTAAATGAAAAACTGTTTTTT.

The CDR3 here is CASSYPGAGVAYNEQFF. The DNA of the CDR3 is TGTGCCAGCAGCTACCCCGGGGCAGGGGTTGCCTACAATGAGCAGTTCTTC. The chain carries TRBV13 and TRBJ2-1; D is possibly TRBD1 (6 bases). The V end lost 4 bases, the J end lost 2 bases, and 18 bases lay between the germline ends. CDR1 and CDR2 (germline): PRHDT, FYEKMQ (reference sequence). The CDR3 sequence is 17 residues long. Drawing the rest from reference TRBV13 and TRBJ2-1, the complete variable domain is AAGVIQSPRHLIKEKRETATLKCYPIPRHDTVYWYQQGPGQDPQFLISFYEKMQSDKGSIPDRFSAQQFSDYHSELNMSSLELGDSALYFCASSYPGAGVAYNEQFFGPGTRLTVL.

This clone was observed a single time. This chain joins TRBV15 and TRBJ1-5; D gene ambiguous. The germline V gene encodes CDR1 LNHNV and CDR2 YYDKDF (reference sequence). V gave up 0 bases and J gave up 4 bases, with 10 bases separating them. This CDR3 is 15 amino acids long. The CDR3 nucleotides are TGTGCCACCAGCAGAGATTACACCCCGAATCAGCCCCAGCATTTT. Encoded protein: CATSRDYTPNQPQHF.

V usage is TRBV5-1 and J usage is TRBJ2-7; D call uncertain. V was shortened by 0 bases and J by 0 bases, with 7 bases between the two germline ends. CDR3 length: 14 amino acids. Looked up from germline, CDR1 is SGHRS and CDR2 is YFSETQ. CDR3 coding DNA: TGCGCCAGCAGCTTGGTAGGTTACTCCTACGAGCAGTACTTC. Protein: CASSLVGYSYEQYF.

This chain links TRBV7-9 with TRBJ1-2; the match to TRBD1 covers 9 bases. The CDR3 runs to 15 residues. The trim removed 5 bases at V and 3 bases at J, leaving 7 bases unmatched. The germline V gene has CDR1 SEHNR and CDR2 FQNEAQ (reference sequence). Here the CDR3 reads CASSPGTGRDYGYTF. CDR3 bases: TGTGCCAGCAGCCCAGGGACAGGGAGGGACTATGGCTACACCTTC.

The chain joins TRBV7-2 to TRBJ1-2; TRBD1 agrees at 9 bases. Looked up from germline, CDR1 is SGHTA and CDR2 is FQGNSA. CDR3 size: 18 residues. V dropped 4 bases and J dropped 7; count of bases not matched to a gene: 19. The CDR3 bases are TGTGCCAGCAGCTCGAGTCAACCATTACAGGGGGCTCCGGCTGGCTACACCTTC. This translates into CASSSSQPLQGAPAGYTF. The whole variable domain, filled in from reference TRBV7-2 and TRBJ1-2, reads GAGVSQSPSNKVTEKGKDVELRCDPISGHTALYWYRQSLGQGLEFLIYFQGNSAPDKSGLPSDRFSAERTGGSVSTLTIQRTQQEDSAVYLCASSSSQPLQGAPAGYTFGSGTRLTVV.

This chain joins TRBV6-5 and TRBJ2-7; possibly TRBD1 for D (5 bases). Trimming stripped 7 bases from V and 3 bases from J, with 16 bases between. Looked up from germline, CDR1 is MNHEY and CDR2 is SVGAGI. This CDR3 contains 14 residues. The DNA for the CDR3 is TGTGCCAGCAACCCCGCAGGGAAGAACTACGAGCAGTACTTC. It specifies CASNPAGKNYEQYF.

The rearrangement joins TRBV4-3 to TRBJ2-5; 8 bases match TRBD2. The J call may be mistaken, given a closer DNA end match to TRBJ2-7. Germline CDR1 LGHNA, CDR2 YSLEER. The CDR3 sequence is 15 residues long. The CDR3 nucleotides read TGCGCCAGCAGCCCGGGACTAGGCACTTCTAGCGAGCAGTACTTC. Protein sequence: CASSPGLGTSSEQYF.

The rearrangement uses TRBV18 and TRBJ1-1, with 8 bases lining up with TRBD1. Germline CDR1 and CDR2: KGHSH and LQKENI. The CDR3 contains 15 residues. The V and J ends lost 5 bases and 1 base, in that order; junction bases with no gene match: 6. The CDR3: CASSFGQGSNTEAFF. CDR3 in DNA: TGTGCCAGCTCATTTGGACAGGGTTCGAACACTGAAGCTTTCTTT. Full variable domain (outside the CDR3, taken from reference TRBV18 and TRBJ1-1): NAGVMQNPRHLVRRRGQEARLRCSPMKGHSHVYWYRQLPEEGLKFMVYLQKENIIDESGMPKERFSAEFPKEGPSILRIQQVVRGDSAAYFCASSFGQGSNTEAFFGQGTRLTVV.

In the case of this clone: The same CDR3 also results from other DNA sequences found in this sample. V usage is TRBV9 and J usage is TRBJ2-3, with D perhaps given as TRBD1 or TRBD2 (5 bases each). This CDR3 is 15 amino acids long. Between the trimmed V and J ends, which lost 0 bases and 0 bases, there was a span of 8 bases. The germline CDR1 and CDR2 sequences are SGDLS and YYNGEE. CDR3 region: CASSVVGASTDTQYF. CDR3 nucleotides: TGTGCCAGCAGCGTAGTCGGGGCTAGCACAGATACGCAGTATTTT.

This clone turned up a few times. The V gene is TRBV10-3, the J gene TRBJ1-2; TRBD1 is a possible D gene (5 bases). V was cut by 0 bases and J by 7 bases, with 9 bases left in between. This CDR3 is 13 amino acids long. Germline values: CDR1 ENHRY, CDR2 SYGVKD. The CDR3 bases are TGTGCCATCAGTGAGTCGAAGGGGCTTGGCTACACCTTC. As protein: CAISESKGLGYTF.

CDR3 nucleotides: TGTGCCAGCAGCTTAGGGACAGGGGGAGAGACCCAGTACTTC. Translated: CASSLGTGGETQYF. V is TRBV21-1 and J is TRBJ2-5; TRBD1 reflects the table's D call only, with no check against the DNA. TRBV21-1 is annotated as a pseudogene. The CDR3 covers 14 residues.

The genes are TRBV27 and TRBJ2-6; D is perhaps TRBD1 (5 bases). Trimming took off 6 bases at V and 0 bases at J, with 12 bases between the two ends. The CDR3 runs to 16 residues. Germline loops: CDR1 MNHEY, CDR2 SMNVEV (reference sequence). This chain's CDR3 is CASRDRLSSGANVLTF. Written as DNA, the CDR3 is TGTGCCAGCAGAGACAGACTCAGCTCTGGGGCCAACGTCCTGACTTTC.

This chain links TRBV2 with TRBJ1-2; 7 nucleotides line up with TRBD1. The junction had 2 bases not matched to a gene; V was cut back by 5 bases and J by 2 bases. This CDR3 has 13 amino acids. The germline V gene encodes CDR1 SNHLY and CDR2 FYNNEI. CDR3 in DNA: TGTGCCAGCAGTCGGACAGGAAACTATGGCTACACCTTC. Protein: CASSRTGNYGYTF.

The gene calls are TRBV6-6 and TRBJ2-5, with D possibly being TRBD2 (6 bases). This CDR3 comprises 15 residues. Germline V lookup: CDR1 MNHNY, CDR2 SVGAGI (reference sequence). Trimming stripped 6 bases from V and 2 bases from J, with 16 bases between. This CDR3 is CASRQAGSYQETQYF. In DNA, the CDR3 is TGTGCCAGCAGGCAGGCCGGGAGCTATCAAGAGACCCAGTACTTC.

The chain has TRBV10-3 and TRBJ2-7; 7 nucleotides agree with TRBD2. Trimming cost V 4 bases and J 6 bases; bases outside gene matches: 6. Germline V CDR1 and CDR2: ENHRY, SYGVKD. The CDR3 sequence is 13 residues long. The CDR3 nucleotides read TGTGCCATCAGTGCTGGGGGAGGGCCCGAGCAGTACTTC. It encodes CAISAGGGPEQYF.

This chain connects TRBV11-3 to TRBJ2-6; 9 bases agree with TRBD1. Germline V lookup: CDR1 SGHNT, CDR2 YENEEA. V lost 5 bases, J lost 1 base, and 6 bases stayed unmatched. The CDR3 covers 17 residues. The CDR3 DNA follows: TGTGCCAGCAGCCCGGGGACAGGGTTTTCTGGGGCCAACGTCCTGACTTTC. Protein sequence: CASSPGTGFSGANVLTF.

J is TRBJ1-5 and V is TRBV5-5; 9 bases are shared with TRBD1. V was pared by 0 bases and J by 2 bases, with 3 bases of the junction left unmatched. This CDR3 is 16 amino acids long. The germline gives CDR1 SGHKS, CDR2 YYEKEE (reference sequence). The CDR3 nucleotides read TGTGCCAGCAGCTTGGGACAGGGGGGCGGCAATCAGCCCCAGCATTTT. Translating it yields CASSLGQGGGNQPQHF.

The rearrangement joins TRBV7-2 to TRBJ1-1, with D perhaps TRBD1 (6 bases). The germline CDR1 and CDR2 sequences are SGHTA and FQGNSA. The CDR3 sequence is 16 residues long. Deletions cut 3 bases from V and 1 base from J, with 15 bases between. CDR3 loop: CASSFRPLGQNTEAFF. The CDR3 nucleotides are TGTGCCAGCAGCTTCCGACCCTTGGGACAGAACACTGAAGCTTTCTTT.

The V and J genes are TRBV30 and TRBJ1-2; 8 nucleotides match TRBD1. After removal of 8 bases from V and 7 bases from J, the junction contained 15 bases not matched to a gene. The germline V gene has CDR1 GTSNPN and CDR2 SVGIG (reference sequence). The CDR3 is 14 amino acids. The CDR3 here is CALTPRDRYRGYTF. The CDR3 nucleotides read TGTGCCCTCACCCCACGGGACAGGTACCGTGGCTACACCTTC.

The J gene is TRBJ2-1, the V gene TRBV9; 9 nucleotides agree with TRBD2. Trimming cost V 3 bases and J 6 bases; bases outside gene matches: 10. CDR3 length: 16 residues. Germline V gene data show CDR1 as SGDLS and CDR2 as YYNGEE. The CDR3 here is CASSAGTSSESNEQFF. The CDR3 coding sequence is TGTGCCAGCAGCGCTGGGACTAGCAGTGAGAGCAATGAGCAGTTCTTC.

This chain uses TRBV14 with TRBJ1-4; a weak D match, TRBD1 (5 bases). Germline loops: CDR1 SGHDN, CDR2 FVKESK. Trimming cost V 4 bases and J 0 bases, with 12 bases left between them. The CDR3 has 16 amino acids. CDR3 protein: CASSPGAFSTNEKLFF. The CDR3 nucleotides read TGTGCCAGCAGCCCTGGGGCCTTTTCAACTAATGAAAAACTGTTTTTT. The complete variable domain, with remaining parts taken from reference TRBV14 and TRBJ1-4, reads EAGVTQFPSHSVIEKGQTVTLRCDPISGHDNLYWYRRVMGKEIKFLLHFVKESKQDESGMPNNRFLAERTGGTYSTLKVQPAELEDSGVYFCASSPGAFSTNEKLFFGSGTQLSVL.